Below, one TCR beta chain is given with its context. The data are from a study of blood T cell repertoires in COVID-19. The wider study: PBMCs, B-cell-depleted T cells, or T cells were the source of the cDNA or gDNA that made up the material.

This CDR3 region has 15 residues. Germline-derived CDR1 and CDR2 are SGHTA and FQGTGA. The V segment lost 5 bases and the J segment 6 bases; nucleotides outside the gene matches: 5. In the study's own analysis: Amplification with reference gene primers provided the estimates of nucleated cell counts. Here immunoSEQ multiplex PCR was the method, and the copy in TCRdb shows in-frame clones only, minus some. D and trimming were read from the DNA, whereas the V and J calls and clone size are those reported in that table. The table includes 350,000 to 500,000 clones, over 75% detected once. Recruitment covered some 25 US areas and drew participants whose ages spanned about 18 to 100 years.

The genes are TRBV7-3 and TRBJ1-6; 9 nucleotides align to TRBD1. The clonotype was recovered from a woman aged 18-29 years who had been exposed to COVID-19. The sample taken for sequencing was PBMCs or T cells enriched from blood (not recorded which). The CDR3 DNA reads TGTGCCAGCAGCACACGGACAGGGGTTAATTCACCCCTCCACTTT. As protein: CASSTRTGVNSPLHF.